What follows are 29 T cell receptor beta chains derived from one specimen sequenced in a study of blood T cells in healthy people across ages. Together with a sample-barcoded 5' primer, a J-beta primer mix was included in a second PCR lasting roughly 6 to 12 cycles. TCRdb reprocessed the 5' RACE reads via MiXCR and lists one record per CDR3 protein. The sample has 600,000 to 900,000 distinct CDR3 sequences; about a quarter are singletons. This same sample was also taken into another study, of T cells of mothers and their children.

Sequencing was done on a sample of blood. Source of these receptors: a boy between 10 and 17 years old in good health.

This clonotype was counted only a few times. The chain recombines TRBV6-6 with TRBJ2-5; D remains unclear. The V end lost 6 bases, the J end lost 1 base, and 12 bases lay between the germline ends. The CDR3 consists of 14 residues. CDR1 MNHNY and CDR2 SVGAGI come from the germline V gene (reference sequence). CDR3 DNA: TGTGCCAGCAGCCTTTCCCCCCCCCAAGAGACCCAGTACTTC. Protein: CASSLSPPQETQYF.

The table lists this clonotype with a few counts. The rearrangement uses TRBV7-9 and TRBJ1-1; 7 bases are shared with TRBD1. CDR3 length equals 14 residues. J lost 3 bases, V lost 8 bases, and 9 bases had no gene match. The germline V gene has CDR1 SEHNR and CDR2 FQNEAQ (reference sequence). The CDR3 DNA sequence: TGTGCCAGCGTCCCGTCAGGGGGATACACTGAAGCTTTCTTT. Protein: CASVPSGGYTEAFF.

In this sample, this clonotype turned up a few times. The CDR3 loop is CASSRAHGRQANYGYTF. The CDR3 DNA follows: TGTGCCAGCAGCCGAGCACACGGACGTCAAGCTAACTATGGCTACACCTTC. The chain couples TRBV7-2 to TRBJ1-2; no reliable D call. Germline assignment: CDR1 SGHTA and CDR2 FQGNSA. V was clipped by 5 bases and J by 0 bases, with 19 bases between them. The CDR3 is 17 residues long. Supplemented by reference TRBV7-2 and TRBJ1-2, the full variable domain reads GAGVSQSPSNKVTEKGKDVELRCDPISGHTALYWYRQSLGQGLEFLIYFQGNSAPDKSGLPSDRFSAERTGGSVSTLTIQRTQQEDSAVYLCASSRAHGRQANYGYTFGSGTRLTVV.

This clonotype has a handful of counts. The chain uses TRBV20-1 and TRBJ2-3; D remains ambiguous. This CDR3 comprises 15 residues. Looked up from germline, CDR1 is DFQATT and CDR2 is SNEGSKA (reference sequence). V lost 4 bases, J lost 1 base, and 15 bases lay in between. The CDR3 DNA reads TGCAGTGCTACAAGACCTAACCCGGGCACAGATACGCAGTATTTT. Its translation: CSATRPNPGTDTQYF.

In DNA form, the CDR3 reads TGCGCCAGCAGCCAAACCAACCCGATCAGGGAACGTACTCCCTACGAGCAGTACTTC. Translating it yields CASSQTNPIRERTPYEQYF. The chain combines TRBV5-1 with TRBJ2-7, with D possibly being TRBD1 (5 bases). Germline CDR1 reads SGHRS; CDR2 reads YFSETQ. The CDR3 is 19 residues long. V was pared by 4 bases and J by 2 bases, with 28 bases between.

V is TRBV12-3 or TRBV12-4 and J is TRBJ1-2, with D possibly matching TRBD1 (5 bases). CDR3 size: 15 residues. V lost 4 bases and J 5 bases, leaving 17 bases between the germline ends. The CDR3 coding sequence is TGTGCCAGCAGTTCGTCCCAGCTTGGGACGTATGGCTACACCTTC. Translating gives CASSSSQLGTYGYTF.

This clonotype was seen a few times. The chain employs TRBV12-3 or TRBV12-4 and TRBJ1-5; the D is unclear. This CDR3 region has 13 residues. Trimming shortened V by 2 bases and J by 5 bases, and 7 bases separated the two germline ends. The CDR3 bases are TGTGCCAGCAGTTTAAAAGTAGATCAGCCCCAGCATTTT. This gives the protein CASSLKVDQPQHF.

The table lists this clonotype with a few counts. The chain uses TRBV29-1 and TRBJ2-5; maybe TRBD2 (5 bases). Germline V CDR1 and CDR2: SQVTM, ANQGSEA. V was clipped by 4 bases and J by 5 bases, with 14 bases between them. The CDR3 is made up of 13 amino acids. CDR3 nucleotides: TGCAGCGTTGGACTACCAGGCCGGGAGACCCAGTACTTC. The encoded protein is CSVGLPGRETQYF.

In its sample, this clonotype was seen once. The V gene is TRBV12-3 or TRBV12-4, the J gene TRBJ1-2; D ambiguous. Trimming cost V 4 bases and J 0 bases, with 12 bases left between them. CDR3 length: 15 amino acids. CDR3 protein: CASSSGRTSNYGYTF. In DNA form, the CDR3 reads TGTGCCAGCAGTTCCGGGAGAACCTCTAACTATGGCTACACCTTC.

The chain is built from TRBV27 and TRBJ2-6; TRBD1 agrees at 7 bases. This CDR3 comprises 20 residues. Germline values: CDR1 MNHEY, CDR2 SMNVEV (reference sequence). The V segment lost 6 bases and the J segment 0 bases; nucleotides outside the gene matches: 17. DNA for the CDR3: TGTGCCAGCAGCTCCTTAGCCTCCGGGACAGCCTTCTCTGGGGCCAACGTCCTGACTTTC. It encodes CASSSLASGTAFSGANVLTF. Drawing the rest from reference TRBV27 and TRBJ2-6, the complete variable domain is EAQVTQNPRYLITVTGKKLTVTCSQNMNHEYMSWYRQDPGLGLRQIYYSMNVEVTDKGDVPEGYKVSRKEKRNFPLILESPSPNQTSLYFCASSSLASGTAFSGANVLTFGAGSRLTVL.

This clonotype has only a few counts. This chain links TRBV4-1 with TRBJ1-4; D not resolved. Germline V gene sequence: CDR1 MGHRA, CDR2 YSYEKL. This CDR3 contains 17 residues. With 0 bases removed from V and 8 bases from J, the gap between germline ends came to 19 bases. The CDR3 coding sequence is TGCGCCAGCAGCCAAGAGGGAACGGACCACTTTGGGGAAAAACTGTTTTTT. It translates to CASSQEGTDHFGEKLFF.

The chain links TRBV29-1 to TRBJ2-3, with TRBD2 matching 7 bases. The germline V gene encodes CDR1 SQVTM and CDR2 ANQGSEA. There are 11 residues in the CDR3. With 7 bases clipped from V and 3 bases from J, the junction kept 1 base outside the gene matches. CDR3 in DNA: TGCAGCGGCGGGAGAACAGATACGCAGTATTTT. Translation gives CSGGRTDTQYF.

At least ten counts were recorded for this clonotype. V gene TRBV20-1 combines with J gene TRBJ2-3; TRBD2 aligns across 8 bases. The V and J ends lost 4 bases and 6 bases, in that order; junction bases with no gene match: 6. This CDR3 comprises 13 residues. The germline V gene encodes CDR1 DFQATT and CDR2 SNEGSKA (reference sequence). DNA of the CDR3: TGCAGTGCTACCGGACTAGCAGCGGATACGCAGTATTTT. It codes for CSATGLAADTQYF.

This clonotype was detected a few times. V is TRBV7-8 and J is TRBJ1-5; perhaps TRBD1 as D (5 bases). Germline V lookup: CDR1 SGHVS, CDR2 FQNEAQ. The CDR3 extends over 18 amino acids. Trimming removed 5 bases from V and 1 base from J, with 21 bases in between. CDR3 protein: CASSPKPKGISSNQPQHF. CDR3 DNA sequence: TGTGCCAGCAGCCCCAAGCCAAAGGGGATTTCGAGCAATCAGCCCCAGCATTTT.

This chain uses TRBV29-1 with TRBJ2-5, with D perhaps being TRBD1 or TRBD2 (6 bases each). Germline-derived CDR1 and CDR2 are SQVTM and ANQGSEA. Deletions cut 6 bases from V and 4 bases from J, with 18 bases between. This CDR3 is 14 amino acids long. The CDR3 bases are TGCAGCGTCGAAAGAAGGGGGGAGGCAGAGACCCAGTACTTC. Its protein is CSVERRGEAETQYF.

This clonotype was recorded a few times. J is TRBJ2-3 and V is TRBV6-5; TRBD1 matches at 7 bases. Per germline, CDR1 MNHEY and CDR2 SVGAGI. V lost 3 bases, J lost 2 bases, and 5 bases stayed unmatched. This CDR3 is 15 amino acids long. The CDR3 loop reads CASSYSGQTTDTQYF. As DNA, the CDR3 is TGTGCCAGCAGTTATTCGGGACAGACCACAGATACGCAGTATTTT.

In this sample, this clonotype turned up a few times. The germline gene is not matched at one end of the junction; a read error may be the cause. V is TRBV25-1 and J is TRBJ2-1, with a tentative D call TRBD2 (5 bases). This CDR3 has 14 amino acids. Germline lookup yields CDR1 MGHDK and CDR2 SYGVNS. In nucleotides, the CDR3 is TGTGCCGGCAGTGAGGCCGGGGAGTCAAATGAGCAGTTCTTC. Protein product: CAGSEAGESNEQFF.

CDR3 bases: TGTGCCAGCAGCCAAGCGGGGACCAAAAATGAAAAACTGTTTTTT. It yields the protein CASSQAGTKNEKLFF. The chain joins TRBV2 to TRBJ1-4, with a tentative D call TRBD1 (5 bases). The CDR3 spans 15 residues. Germline assignment: CDR1 SNHLY and CDR2 FYNNEI. Trimming removed 6 bases at V and 5 bases at J, with 16 bases between. Supplemented by reference TRBV2 and TRBJ1-4, the full variable domain reads EPEVTQTPSHQVTQMGQEVILRCVPISNHLYFYWYRQILGQKVEFLVSFYNNEISEKSEIFDDQFSVERPDGSNFTLKIRSTKLEDSAMYFCASSQAGTKNEKLFFGSGTQLSVL.

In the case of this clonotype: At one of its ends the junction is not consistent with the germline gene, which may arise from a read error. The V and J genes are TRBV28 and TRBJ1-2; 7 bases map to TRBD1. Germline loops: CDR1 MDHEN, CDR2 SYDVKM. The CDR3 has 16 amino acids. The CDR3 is CASTNPVRGSNCGYTF. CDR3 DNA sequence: TGTGCCAGCACCAACCCAGTCAGGGGGTCCAACTGTGGCTACACCTTC.

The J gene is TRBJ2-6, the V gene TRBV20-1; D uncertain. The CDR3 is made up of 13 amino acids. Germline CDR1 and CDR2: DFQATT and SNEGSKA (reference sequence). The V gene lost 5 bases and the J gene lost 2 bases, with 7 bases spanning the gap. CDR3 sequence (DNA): TGCAGTGCTCCCAGAGCTGGGGCCAACGTCCTGACTTTC. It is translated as CSAPRAGANVLTF.

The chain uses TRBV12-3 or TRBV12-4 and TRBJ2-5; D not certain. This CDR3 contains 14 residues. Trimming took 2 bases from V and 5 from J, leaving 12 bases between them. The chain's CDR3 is CASSLYKRSETQYF. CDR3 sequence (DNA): TGTGCCAGCAGTTTATATAAGCGCAGCGAGACCCAGTACTTC.

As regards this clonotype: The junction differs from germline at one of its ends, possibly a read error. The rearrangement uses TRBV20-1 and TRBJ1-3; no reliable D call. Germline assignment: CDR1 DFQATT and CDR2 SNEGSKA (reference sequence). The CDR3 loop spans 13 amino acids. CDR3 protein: CSKRGPPGNAIYF. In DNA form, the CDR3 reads TGCAGCAAAAGAGGGCCCCCCGGAAACGCCATATATTTT.

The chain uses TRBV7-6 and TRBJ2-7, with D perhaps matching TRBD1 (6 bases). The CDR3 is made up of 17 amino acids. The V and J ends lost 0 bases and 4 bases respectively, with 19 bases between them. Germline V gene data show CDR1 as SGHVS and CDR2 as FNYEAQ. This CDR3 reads CASSLAGARGGSYEQYF. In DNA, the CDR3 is TGTGCCAGCAGCTTAGCGGGGGCCCGAGGGGGTTCGTACGAGCAGTACTTC.

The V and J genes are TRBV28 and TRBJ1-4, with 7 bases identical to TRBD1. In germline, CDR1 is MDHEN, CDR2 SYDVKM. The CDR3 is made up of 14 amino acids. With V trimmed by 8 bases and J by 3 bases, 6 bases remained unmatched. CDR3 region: CASQTGQPNEKLFF. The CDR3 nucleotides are TGTGCCAGCCAGACAGGGCAACCTAATGAAAAACTGTTTTTT.

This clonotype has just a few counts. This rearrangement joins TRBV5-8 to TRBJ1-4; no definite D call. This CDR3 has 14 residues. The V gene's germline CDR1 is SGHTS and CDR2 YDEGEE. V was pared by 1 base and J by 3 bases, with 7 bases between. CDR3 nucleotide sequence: TGTGCCAGCAGCTTGCTCTCGGCTAATGAAAAACTGTTTTTT. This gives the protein CASSLLSANEKLFF. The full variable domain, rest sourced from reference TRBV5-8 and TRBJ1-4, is EAGVTQSPTHLIKTRGQQATLRCSPISGHTSVYWYQQALGLGLQFLLWYDEGEERNRGNFPPRFSGRQFPNYSSELNVNALELEDSALYLCASSLLSANEKLFFGSGTQLSVL.

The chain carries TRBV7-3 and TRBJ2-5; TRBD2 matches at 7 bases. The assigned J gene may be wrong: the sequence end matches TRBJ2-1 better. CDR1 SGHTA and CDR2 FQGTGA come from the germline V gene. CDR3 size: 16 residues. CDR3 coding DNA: TGTGCCAGCAGCGAACTAGCGTCCGGGGACGACAATGAGCAGTTCTTC. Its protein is CASSELASGDDNEQFF.

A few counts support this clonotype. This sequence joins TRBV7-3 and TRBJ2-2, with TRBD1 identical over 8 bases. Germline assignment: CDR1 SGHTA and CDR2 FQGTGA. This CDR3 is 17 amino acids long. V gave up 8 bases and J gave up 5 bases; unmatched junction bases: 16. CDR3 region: CASFSTGEGTYTGELFF. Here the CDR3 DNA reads TGTGCCAGCTTCTCGACAGGGGAAGGTACATATACCGGGGAGCTGTTTTTT.

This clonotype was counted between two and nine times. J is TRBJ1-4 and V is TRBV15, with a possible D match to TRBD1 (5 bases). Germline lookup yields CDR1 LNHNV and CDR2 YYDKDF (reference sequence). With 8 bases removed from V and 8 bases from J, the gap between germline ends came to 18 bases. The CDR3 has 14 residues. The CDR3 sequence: CATGKGLSREKLFF. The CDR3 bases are TGTGCCACCGGCAAGGGACTCTCCCGGGAAAAACTGTTTTTT.

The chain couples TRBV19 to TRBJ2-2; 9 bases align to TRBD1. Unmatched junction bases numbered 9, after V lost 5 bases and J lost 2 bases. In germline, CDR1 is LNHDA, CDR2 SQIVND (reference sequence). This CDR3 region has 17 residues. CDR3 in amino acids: CASSVIRDRVNTGELFF. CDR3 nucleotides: TGTGCCAGTAGTGTGATCCGGGACAGGGTCAACACCGGGGAGCTGTTTTTT.